This TCR beta chain was documented in a study of OX40 agonist ivuxolimab in advanced cancers. Turning to the study itself: Patients in dose escalation had liver, melanoma, kidney or head and neck cancers. General observations from the study: Averaging showed that CD8+ T cells had more expanded clones than CD4+ did. CD4+ and CD8+ T cells in blood underwent clonal expansion by week 6 at 0.1 to 3.0 mg/kg.

In this sample, this clone turned up a few times. The target antigen is unknown. This table comes from immunoSEQ multiplex PCR, and its TCRdb copy is limited to in-frame clones, with some not included. The sample includes about 82,000 clones, roughly 90% seen only once; the top ten take 2% to 2.5%. This sequence originates from an adult with an advanced solid tumor such as melanoma, head and neck, liver or kidney cancer. Material: CD4+ or CD8+ T cells sorted from blood, obtained in a trial of the OX40 agonist ivuxolimab.

The CDR3 DNA reads as TGTGCCAGCAGCTTAGCGGGAGGGATGGATGAGCAGTTCTTC. It is translated as CASSLAGGMDEQFF. This sequence joins TRBV7-9 and TRBJ2-1, with 7 bases that match TRBD2. V trimming: 0 bases; J trimming: 8 bases; junction bases outside the gene matches: 4. CDR3 size: 14 residues. Per germline, CDR1 SEHNR and CDR2 FQNEAQ (reference sequence).